Detailed here is one T cell receptor (beta chain). Its specificity is not known. The 5'RACE template-switching step produced TCR cDNA and added a universal primer site and UMIs. TCRdb independently ran MiXCR on the 5' RACE reads; one entry per CDR3 protein. The top ten clones hold about 16% of a sample with 300,000 to 450,000 distinct CDR3 sequences, roughly 7.5% of them seen once. This record comes from a study of T cells after yellow fever vaccination. Turning to the study itself: With SMART-Seq v4 Ultra Low Input, the fractions containing low cell numbers were prepared.

V lost 7 bases, J lost 5 bases, and 15 bases lay in between. CDR1 is DFQATT, CDR2 SNEGSKA, per germline (reference sequence). The CDR3 has 13 residues. General study points: Weaker, the secondary response had a peak occurring faster, on day 5 versus 15.

This receptor was obtained from a man younger than 35 who received the YFV17D yellow fever vaccine. Sequencing was performed on PBMCs, taken about 41 days after the first yellow fever vaccination. The genes are TRBV20-1 and TRBJ2-1; no clear D. The CDR3 spells CSVRKPEDNEQFF. The CDR3 DNA is TGCAGTGTGAGAAAACCCGAGGACAATGAGCAGTTCTTC.